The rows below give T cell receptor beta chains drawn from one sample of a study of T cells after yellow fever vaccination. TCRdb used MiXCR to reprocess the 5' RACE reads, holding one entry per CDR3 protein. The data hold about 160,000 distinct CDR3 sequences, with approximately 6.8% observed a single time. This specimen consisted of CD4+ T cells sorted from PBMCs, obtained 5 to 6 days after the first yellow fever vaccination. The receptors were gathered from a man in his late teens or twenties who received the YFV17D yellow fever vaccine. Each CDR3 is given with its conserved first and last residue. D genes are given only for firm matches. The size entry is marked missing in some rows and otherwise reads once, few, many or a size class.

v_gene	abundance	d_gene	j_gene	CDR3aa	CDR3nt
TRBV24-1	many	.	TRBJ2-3	CATSEAQGRDPDTQYF	TGTGCCACCAGTGAGGCCCAGGGGAGGGACCCAGATACGCAGTATTTT
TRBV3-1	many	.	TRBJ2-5	CASSPRGSETQYF	TGTGCCAGCAGCCCCCGGGGGAGTGAGACCCAGTACTTC
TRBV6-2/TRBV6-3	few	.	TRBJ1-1	CASTIRGGVGTEAFF	TGTGCCAGCACCATACGAGGCGGCGTTGGGACTGAAGCTTTCTTT
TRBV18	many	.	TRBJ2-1	CASSPGSYNEQFF	TGTGCCAGCTCACCCGGGTCGTACAATGAGCAGTTCTTC
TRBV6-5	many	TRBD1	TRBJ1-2	CASSPGQGITYF	TGTGCCAGCAGTCCCGGACAGGGGATAACCTACTTC
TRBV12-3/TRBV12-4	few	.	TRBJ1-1	CASSRDTREAFF	TGTGCCAGCAGCCGGGACACACGGGAAGCTTTCTTT
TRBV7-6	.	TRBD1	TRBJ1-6	CASSFGLRGPGPYNSPLHF	TGTGCCAGCAGCTTCGGTCTAAGGGGGCCGGGGCCCTATAATTCACCCCTCCACTTT
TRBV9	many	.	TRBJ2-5	CASSVVGGETQYF	TGTGCCAGCAGCGTAGTTGGGGGAGAGACCCAGTACTTC
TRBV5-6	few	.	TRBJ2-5	CASSLGGRGDPETQYF	TGTGCCAGCAGCTTGGGAGGGCGAGGCGATCCAGAGACCCAGTACTTC
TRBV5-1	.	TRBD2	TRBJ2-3	CASSRSGGQDTQYF	TGCGCCAGCAGCCGCAGCGGGGGGCAAGATACGCAGTATTTT
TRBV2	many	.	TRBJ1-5	CASSDLSGNQPQHF	TGTGCCAGCAGTGATTTGTCGGGCAATCAGCCCCAGCATTTT
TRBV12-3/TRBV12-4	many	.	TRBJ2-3	CASSNRDHTDTQYF	TGTGCCAGCAGCAACCGGGACCACACAGATACGCAGTATTTT
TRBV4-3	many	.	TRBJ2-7	CASSQDLWVPYEQYF	TGCGCCAGCAGCCAAGACCTCTGGGTCCCCTACGAGCAGTACTTC
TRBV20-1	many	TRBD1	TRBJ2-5	CSAPRQGLETQYF	TGCAGTGCGCCTAGACAGGGGTTGGAGACCCAGTACTTC
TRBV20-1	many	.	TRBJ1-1	CSARDQGRGWEAFF	TGCAGTGCTAGAGATCAAGGGCGGGGCTGGGAGGCTTTCTTT
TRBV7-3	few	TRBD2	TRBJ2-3	CASSPAPSGGPADTQYF	TGTGCCAGCAGCCCCGCTCCTAGCGGGGGGCCGGCAGATACGCAGTATTTT
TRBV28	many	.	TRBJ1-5	CASHRAPGGQPQHF	TGTGCCAGCCACAGGGCCCCAGGTGGTCAGCCCCAGCATTTT
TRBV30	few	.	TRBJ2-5	CAWSVGKTQYF	TGTGCCTGGAGTGTGGGAAAGACCCAGTACTTC
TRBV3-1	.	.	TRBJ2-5	CASKPGQRQETQYF	TGTGCCAGCAAACCAGGACAGAGACAAGAGACCCAGTACTTC
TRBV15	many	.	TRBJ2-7	CATSPSGVSGQYF	TGTGCCACCAGCCCGAGTGGGGTATCGGGCCAGTACTTC
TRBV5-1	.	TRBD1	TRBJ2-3	CASSWLDRGDTQYF	TGCGCCAGCAGCTGGCTGGACAGGGGAGATACGCAGTATTTT
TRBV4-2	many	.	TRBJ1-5	CASSQDEGTPQHF	TGTGCCAGCAGCCAAGATGAAGGAACTCCCCAGCATTTT
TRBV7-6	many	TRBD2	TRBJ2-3	CASSFIAGGRLSTDTQYF	TGTGCCAGCAGCTTTATAGCGGGGGGGCGTCTTAGCACAGATACGCAGTATTTT
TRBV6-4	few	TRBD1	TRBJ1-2	CASSPAIGTGTSFFYGYTF	TGTGCCAGCAGCCCTGCGATTGGGACAGGGACGTCCTTTTTCTATGGCTACACCTTC
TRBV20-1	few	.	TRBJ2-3	CSARGGVRTDTQYF	TGCAGTGCTAGAGGGGGGGTGCGCACAGATACGCAGTATTTT
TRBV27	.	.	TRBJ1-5	CASSSLDRGGNQPQHF	TGTGCCAGCAGTTCCCTCGACCGGGGAGGCAATCAGCCCCAGCATTTT
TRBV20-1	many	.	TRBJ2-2	CSASRLGTGELFF	TGCAGTGCTAGTAGACTAGGGACCGGGGAGCTGTTTTTT
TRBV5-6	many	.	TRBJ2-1	CASSPRPGAYNEQFF	TGTGCCAGCAGCCCCCGACCAGGGGCCTACAATGAGCAGTTCTTC
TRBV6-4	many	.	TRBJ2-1	CASSDGGYYNEQFF	TGTGCCAGCAGTGACGGGGGGTACTACAATGAGCAGTTCTTC
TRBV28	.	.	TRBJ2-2	CAILNTGELFF	TGTGCCATCCTCAACACCGGGGAGCTGTTTTTT
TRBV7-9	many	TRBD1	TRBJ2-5	CASSLKRGQQETQYF	TGTGCCAGCAGCCTTAAACGGGGACAGCAAGAGACCCAGTACTTC
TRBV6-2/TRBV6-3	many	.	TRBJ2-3	CASTQRGVGADTQYF	TGTGCCAGCACCCAAAGGGGGGTTGGGGCAGATACGCAGTATTTT
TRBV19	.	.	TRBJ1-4	CASNGLTNEKLFF	TGTGCCAGTAATGGATTAACTAATGAAAAACTGTTTTTT
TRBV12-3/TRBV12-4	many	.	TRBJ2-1	CASSFLAGATYNEQFF	TGTGCCAGCAGTTTCCTCGCGGGGGCTACCTACAATGAGCAGTTCTTC
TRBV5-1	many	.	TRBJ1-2	CASSLETGNLYGYTF	TGCGCCAGCAGCTTGGAAACGGGGAACCTCTATGGCTACACCTTC
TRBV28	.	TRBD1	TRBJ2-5	CASRFRGRGETQYF	TGTGCCAGCAGGTTCAGGGGGCGCGGAGAGACCCAGTACTTC
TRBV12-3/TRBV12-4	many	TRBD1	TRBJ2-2	CASSLLTGATGELFF	TGTGCCAGCAGTCTTCTTACAGGGGCCACCGGGGAGCTGTTTTTT
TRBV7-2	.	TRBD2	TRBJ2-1	CASSGGLASYNEQFF	TGTGCCAGCAGCGGGGGACTAGCGTCCTACAATGAGCAGTTCTTC
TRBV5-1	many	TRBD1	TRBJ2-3	CASSPGQAADTQYF	TGCGCCAGCAGCCCGGGACAGGCCGCAGATACGCAGTATTTT
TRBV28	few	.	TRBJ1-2	CASRVQGYRYYGYTF	TGTGCCAGCAGGGTCCAGGGGTATCGGTACTATGGCTACACCTTC
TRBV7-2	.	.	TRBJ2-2	CASSLGGRSNTGELFF	TGTGCCAGCAGCTTAGGGGGCCGATCGAACACCGGGGAGCTGTTTTTT
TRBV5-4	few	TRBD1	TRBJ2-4	CASSTGQVLAKNIQYF	TGTGCCAGCAGCACGGGACAGGTGCTAGCCAAAAACATTCAGTACTTC
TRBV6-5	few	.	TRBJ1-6	CASSYSGSTNSPLHF	TGTGCCAGCAGTTACTCGGGCAGTACGAATTCACCCCTCCACTTT
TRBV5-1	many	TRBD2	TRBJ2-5	CASSLTSGGETQYF	TGCGCCAGCAGCTTGACTAGCGGGGGAGAGACCCAGTACTTC
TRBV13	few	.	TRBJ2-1	CASSYLGTSGYNEQFF	TGTGCCAGCAGCTATCTCGGGACTTCCGGCTACAATGAGCAGTTCTTC
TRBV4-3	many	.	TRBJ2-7	CASSQDPFSYEQYF	TGCGCCAGCAGCCAAGATCCGTTTTCCTACGAGCAGTACTTC
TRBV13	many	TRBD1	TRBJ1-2	CASSNPGQGRGYTF	TGTGCCAGCAGCAATCCGGGACAGGGTCGTGGCTACACCTTC
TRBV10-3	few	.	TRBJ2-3	CAISESPPDTQYF	TGTGCCATCAGTGAGTCTCCCCCAGATACGCAGTATTTT
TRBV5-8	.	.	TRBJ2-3	CASSPGPYSTDTQYF	TGTGCCAGCAGCCCCGGACCCTATAGCACAGATACGCAGTATTTT
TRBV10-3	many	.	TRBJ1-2	CAISTGYGYTF	TGTGCCATCTCGACAGGCTATGGCTACACCTTC
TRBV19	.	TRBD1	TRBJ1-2	CASRDRDRAYGYTF	TGTGCCAGTAGGGACCGGGACAGGGCCTATGGCTACACCTTC
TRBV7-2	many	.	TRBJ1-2	CASSLARRQSYGYTF	TGTGCCAGCAGCTTAGCGCGGAGACAGTCCTATGGCTACACCTTC
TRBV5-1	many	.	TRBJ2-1	CASSLEAPNEQFF	TGCGCCAGCAGCTTGGAGGCGCCGAATGAGCAGTTCTTC
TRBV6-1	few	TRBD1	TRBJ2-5	CASSGQGTVGETQYF	TGTGCCAGCAGTGGACAGGGCACCGTAGGAGAGACCCAGTACTTC
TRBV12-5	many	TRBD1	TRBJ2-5	CASGWQGATETQYF	TGTGCTAGTGGTTGGCAGGGGGCGACAGAGACCCAGTACTTC